This T cell receptor (beta chain) was captured by sequencing in a study of Ad26.COV2.S vaccination and SARS-CoV-2 variants. The assay was immunoSEQ multiplex PCR, and TCRdb's table has in-frame clones only and misses some. The sample shows 300,000 to 400,000 clones, around 90% of them seen only once. The length of the CDR3 is 15 residues. CDR1 and CDR2 from the germline V gene are KGHSH and LQKENI. The V gene end was trimmed by 3 bases and the J gene end by 5 bases; junction bases not matched to a gene: 6. Treatment noted: around 19 received Ad26.COV2.S at low or high dose, single or two shots; a few received placebo; per-sample allocation not given. Samples were taken on day 63 after the first vaccine or placebo injection. In Boston, the donor was an adult between 18-55 years of age.

This clonotype was obtained from a person between 18 and 65 years old who received the Ad26.COV2.S COVID-19 vaccine or a placebo. The chain joins TRBV18 to TRBJ2-2; 7 bases align to TRBD1. This material consisted of peripheral blood, taken in a trial of Ad26.COV2.S vaccine versus placebo. CDR3 sequence: CASSPETGKTGELFF. CDR3 sequence (DNA): TGTGCCAGCTCACCCGAGACAGGGAAGACCGGGGAGCTGTTTTTT.